The rows below give T cell receptor beta chains drawn from one sample of a study of T cells after yellow fever vaccination. TCRdb redid the calling of the 5' RACE reads with MiXCR, one entry per CDR3 protein. In the table there are about 210,000 distinct CDR3 sequences, 5.5% to 8.5% of which are singletons. This specimen consisted of CD4+ T cells sorted from PBMCs, obtained on the day of the yellow fever booster vaccination. Receptor source: a young man who received the YFV17D yellow fever vaccine. Each CDR3 is given with its conserved first and last residue. The order of the fields is V gene, J gene, clone size, D gene, CDR3 protein, CDR3 DNA. A D gene is named only where the DNA matches it firmly. Size is omitted from some rows. Given values are once, few, many or a class for expanded clones.

V: TRBV12-3/TRBV12-4; J: TRBJ2-5; size: many; D: TRBD2; CDR3: CASSLGLAGGSETQYF; DNA: TGTGCCAGCAGCCTAGGACTAGCGGGAGGTTCAGAGACCCAGTACTTC
V: TRBV25-1; J: TRBJ1-4; size: NA; D: NA; CDR3: CASSVRLGEKLFF; DNA: TGTGCCAGCAGTGTACGGTTGGGTGAAAAACTGTTTTTT
V: TRBV29-1; J: TRBJ2-1; size: many; D: TRBD2; CDR3: CSVLGGGRSFYEQFF; DNA: TGCAGCGTTCTGGGTGGCGGGAGGAGTTTTTATGAGCAGTTCTTC
V: TRBV20-1; J: TRBJ2-3; size: many; D: NA; CDR3: CSARRPATDTQYF; DNA: TGCAGTGCTAGACGACCTGCCACAGATACGCAGTATTTT
V: TRBV7-2; J: TRBJ2-5; size: NA; D: TRBD1; CDR3: CASSLFTGGETQYF; DNA: TGTGCCAGCAGCTTATTTACAGGGGGTGAGACCCAGTACTTC
V: TRBV11-2; J: TRBJ2-5; size: many; D: NA; CDR3: CASSSRGRYGETQYF; DNA: TGTGCCAGCAGCTCCCGAGGACGCTATGGGGAGACCCAGTACTTC
V: TRBV6-1; J: TRBJ2-7; size: NA; D: TRBD1; CDR3: CASRNFRGKQYF; DNA: TGTGCCAGCAGGAACTTCAGGGGGAAGCAGTACTTC
V: TRBV4-2; J: TRBJ2-7; size: many; D: NA; CDR3: CASSPGIAYEQYF; DNA: TGTGCCAGCAGCCCCGGGATAGCGTACGAGCAGTACTTC
V: TRBV5-6; J: TRBJ2-5; size: many; D: TRBD2; CDR3: CASSFDPRGGETQYF; DNA: TGTGCCAGCAGCTTCGACCCTAGGGGAGGGGAGACCCAGTACTTC
V: TRBV12-3/TRBV12-4; J: TRBJ1-5; size: NA; D: NA; CDR3: CASSLPGGENQPQHF; DNA: TGTGCCAGCAGTCTACCCGGGGGGGAAAATCAGCCCCAGCATTTT
V: TRBV7-2; J: TRBJ2-1; size: NA; D: TRBD2; CDR3: CASSLSGLIYYNEQFF; DNA: TGTGCCAGCAGCTTATCGGGACTAATATACTACAATGAGCAGTTCTTC